This section outlines one TCR beta chain sequence together with its context. The method was immunoSEQ multiplex PCR; TCRdb's version includes in-frame clones alone and lacks a portion of them. Among about 74,000 clones, approximately 94% were seen once, and the ten largest hold 0.36%. The junction had 6 bases not matched to a gene; V was cut back by 6 bases and J by 3 bases. This CDR3 region has 14 residues. The germline V gene encodes CDR1 MNHEY and CDR2 SVGAGI. This specimen belongs to a study of technical replicates of blood from a few donors. The clonotype was recovered from a human donor in good health. V is TRBV6-5 and J is TRBJ2-3; 7 positions agree with TRBD2. The sequencing sample was made of T cells isolated from PBMCs. CDR3 sequence reads: CASSREGTTDTQYF. The DNA of the CDR3 is TGTGCCAGCAGCAGGGAGGGTACGACAGATACGCAGTATTTT.